This T cell receptor (beta chain) was profiled in a study of T cell repertoires in cytomegalovirus infection. The wider study: Indicated by public TCR beta signatures were CMV infection and matching HLA type. Findings of the study overall: Within the response measured ex vivo, HLA-C-restricted CMV-specific TCR beta clonotypes were dominant. Summed public TCR beta family frequency identified CMV carriers bearing the relevant HLA.

TCRdb ran MiXCR on the reads and lists one entry per CDR3 protein. This table has hundreds of thousands of distinct CDR3 sequences, about 11% appearing once. Details on this clonotype: No antigen is known for it.

Sequenced material: PBMCs. This sequence was found in a human donor in good health (CMV status not recorded). Some clones in this sample may be carry-over from other donors' samples.

This CDR3 reads CASSLVSGVSSYEQYF. The CDR3 nucleotides are TGCGCCAGCAGCTTGGTATCAGGGGTCAGCTCCTACGAGCAGTACTTC. J is TRBJ2-7 and V is TRBV5-1; D perhaps matches TRBD1 (6 bases). The germline V gene has CDR1 SGHRS and CDR2 YFSETQ. The CDR3 length is 16 residues. Trimming left V 0 bases short and J 0 bases short, with 13 bases between.